This T cell receptor (beta chain) was identified in a study of cytomegalovirus exposure and HLA in healthy donors. Findings and limits, study-wide: Owing to their indistinguishability, certain V segments, notably TRBV6-2 and TRBV6-3, were excluded.

The PCR made use of 60 Vbeta and 13 Jbeta primers. Produced via immunoSEQ multiplex PCR; TCRdb's table is partial and in-frame only. In the table there are around 150,000 clones, roughly 77% of which are singletons. This CDR3 comprises 15 residues. The germline CDR1 and CDR2 sequences are SGHVS and FQNEAQ. V lost 5 bases to trimming and J lost 0 bases; unmatched junction nucleotides: 6. To note about this clone: Its antigen is unknown.

The sequence was collected from a man younger than 40 in good health and CMV-seropositive. V gene TRBV7-8 combines with J gene TRBJ2-7; 8 bases fit TRBD2. The sample taken for sequencing was PBMCs. For the CDR3, the DNA is TGTGCCAGCAGCCCCGGGGGGGGAAGCTCCTACGAGCAGTACTTC. Translating gives CASSPGGGSSYEQYF.